The sequence of this TCR beta chain was determined in a study of blood T cell repertoires in COVID-19. Study in general: Some COVID-19 samples were acute and others convalescent; all came from the United States, Italy and Spain.

Germline lookup yields CDR1 DFQATT and CDR2 SNEGSKA (reference sequence). This CDR3 is 11 amino acids long. V dropped 4 bases and J dropped 6 bases, with 9 bases sitting between them. Repertoires were generated with immunoSEQ multiplex PCR, while TCRdb's copy carries only in-frame clones and drops some. Seen here are 200,000 or so clones, over 75% observed once, and the top ten hold 1.9%. The rearrangement uses TRBV20-1 and TRBJ1-1; no clear D gene. Sequenced material: peripheral blood. The sequence was obtained from a man aged 35 to 55 with active or convalescent COVID-19. The CDR3 is CSAIDGAEAFF. The CDR3 DNA reads TGCAGTGCTATAGACGGGGCTGAAGCTTTCTTT.